The 21 T cell receptor beta chains listed next were all sequenced from one sample in a study of cytomegalovirus exposure and HLA in healthy donors. PCR used 60 Vbeta primers and 13 Jbeta primers. The data were produced by immunoSEQ multiplex PCR, yet TCRdb's version contains in-frame clones alone and is incomplete. In the table there are about 130,000 clones, roughly 80% of which are singletons. Sample: PBMCs. These receptors all come from a woman between 40 and 55 years old in good health and CMV-seronegative.

The gene calls are TRBV10-3 and TRBJ1-1; 9 bases agree with TRBD1. CDR1 ENHRY and CDR2 SYGVKD come from the germline V gene. The length of the CDR3 is 14 residues. J lost 6 bases, V lost 8 bases, and 10 bases had no gene match. The CDR3 nucleotides read TGTGCCATCGGGGGACAGGGATTTGTCGCTGAAGCTTTCTTT. Amino acids: CAIGGQGFVAEAFF.

The chain is built from TRBV19 and TRBJ1-4, with D maybe TRBD1 (5 bases). The germline V gene has CDR1 LNHDA and CDR2 SQIVND (reference sequence). The CDR3 covers 14 residues. The V and J ends lost 2 bases and 8 bases respectively, with 12 bases between them. The CDR3 protein is CASSISDSNEKLFF. In nucleotides, the CDR3 is TGTGCCAGTAGTATATCAGACAGTAACGAAAAACTGTTTTTT.

This clone was observed a single time. This chain links TRBV2 with TRBJ2-5, with 8 bases fitting TRBD2. The CDR3 consists of 15 residues. Germline CDR1 and CDR2: SNHLY and FYNNEI. The trim removed 7 bases at V and 0 bases at J, leaving 7 bases unmatched. The CDR3 bases are TGTGCCAGCACCCAGGGACTAGGCAACCAAGAGACCCAGTACTTC. Translation gives CASTQGLGNQETQYF.

The rearrangement uses TRBV29-1 and TRBJ2-1; 15 positions match TRBD2. The germline V gene has CDR1 SQVTM and CDR2 ANQGSEA. J gave up 9 bases and V 7 bases, and 4 bases lay outside the gene matches. The CDR3 has 13 amino acids. The CDR3 nucleotides read TGCAGCGGGCTGGGACTAGCGGGAGGTGAGCAGTTCTTC. This sequence encodes CSGLGLAGGEQFF.

The chain employs TRBV6-5 and TRBJ2-1; 13 nucleotides match TRBD2. This CDR3 spans 15 amino acids. Germline assignment: CDR1 MNHEY and CDR2 SVGAGI. The V gene end was trimmed by 6 bases and the J gene end by 6 bases; junction bases not matched to a gene: 5. This chain's CDR3 is CASRTSGRSPNEQFF. DNA for the CDR3: TGTGCCAGCAGGACTAGCGGGAGGTCCCCCAATGAGCAGTTCTTC.

This chain joins TRBV6-1 and TRBJ2-7; 13 bases match TRBD2. Germline V gives CDR1 MNHNS, CDR2 SASEGT. V trimming: 7 bases; J trimming: 6 bases; junction bases outside the gene matches: 9. This CDR3 is built from 15 residues. CDR3 DNA sequence: TGTGCCAGCACTCTAACGGGACTAGCGGGATCCGAGCAGTACTTC. It is translated as CASTLTGLAGSEQYF.

V is TRBV5-6 and J is TRBJ1-2; D possibly corresponds to TRBD1 (5 bases). Trimming took off 1 base at V and 4 bases at J, with 14 bases between the two ends. The CDR3 spans 15 residues. Germline V gene lookup returns CDR1 SGHDT and CDR2 YYEEEE. The CDR3 is CASSLWGGAGYGYTF. In DNA, the CDR3 is TGTGCCAGCAGCTTGTGGGGTGGGGCTGGCTATGGCTACACCTTC.

The genes are TRBV27 and TRBJ2-7, with 7 bases fitting TRBD2. With 4 bases clipped from V and 5 bases from J, the junction kept 8 bases outside the gene matches. The CDR3 length is 14 residues. The germline V gene encodes CDR1 MNHEY and CDR2 SMNVEV (reference sequence). In DNA form, the CDR3 reads TGTGCCAGCAGTTCCGGGGGGAGTTTCAACGAGCAGTACTTC. Translating gives CASSSGGSFNEQYF.

The chain uses TRBV29-1 and TRBJ2-5; D might be TRBD1 (5 bases). The CDR3 spans 16 residues. Per the germline V gene, CDR1 is SQVTM and CDR2 is ANQGSEA. The V gene lost 0 bases and the J gene lost 4 bases, with 18 bases spanning the gap. DNA of the CDR3: TGCAGCGTTGAAGATCTTTACCAGGGAAGAGGAGAGACCCAGTACTTC. Residues: CSVEDLYQGRGETQYF.

The rearrangement uses TRBV19 and TRBJ2-3; 8 bases match TRBD2. In germline, CDR1 is LNHDA, CDR2 SQIVND (reference sequence). Losses at the gene ends were 7 bases for V and 2 bases for J; bases not matched to a gene: 5. CDR3 length: 14 amino acids. The CDR3 DNA reads TGTGCCAGTAAAATAGCGGGGTTCACAGATACGCAGTATTTT. Translation: CASKIAGFTDTQYF. The full variable domain, with the rest looked up from reference TRBV19 and TRBJ2-3, is DGGITQSPKYLFRKEGQNVTLSCEQNLNHDAMYWYRQDPGQGLRLIYYSQIVNDFQKGDIAEGYSVSREKKESFPLTVTSAQKNPTAFYLCASKIAGFTDTQYFGPGTRLTVL.

The chain links TRBV5-1 to TRBJ2-7, with 8 bases that match TRBD2. CDR1 is SGHRS and CDR2 is YFSETQ in the germline V gene. The J segment lost 3 bases and the V segment lost 1 base, leaving 6 bases of the junction unmatched. The CDR3 is made up of 15 amino acids. The CDR3 loop reads CASSLSREAHYEQYF. For the CDR3, the DNA is TGCGCCAGCAGCTTGTCGCGGGAGGCCCACTACGAGCAGTACTTC. Looking up the rest from reference TRBV5-1 and TRBJ2-7 gives the full variable domain: KAGVTQTPRYLIKTRGQQVTLSCSPISGHRSVSWYQQTPGQGLQFLFEYFSETQRNKGNFPGRFSGRQFSNSRSEMNVSTLELGDSALYLCASSLSREAHYEQYFGPGTRLTVT.

This clone appeared a few times. This chain uses TRBV7-6 with TRBJ1-3; 10 bases fit TRBD1. With 5 bases clipped from V and 0 bases from J, the junction kept 1 base outside the gene matches. This CDR3 comprises 15 residues. CDR1 is SGHVS, CDR2 FNYEAQ, per germline. As DNA, the CDR3 is TGTGCCAGCAGCGGGACAGGGGACTCTGGAAACACCATATATTTT. It is translated as CASSGTGDSGNTIYF. The full variable domain, completed using reference TRBV7-6 and TRBJ1-3, is GAGVSQSPRYKVTKRGQDVALRCDPISGHVSLYWYRQALGQGPEFLTYFNYEAQQDKSGLPNDRFSAERPEGSISTLTIQRTEQRDSAMYRCASSGTGDSGNTIYFGEGSWLTVV.

This clone was picked up a small number of times. The chain uses TRBV7-2 and TRBJ1-1; no definite D call. Deletions cut 1 base from V and 6 bases from J, with 9 bases between. Germline V gives CDR1 SGHTA, CDR2 FQGNSA. The CDR3 loop spans 13 amino acids. CDR3 bases: TGTGCCAGCAGCTTAGGGGCGAATCCTGAAGCTTTCTTT. It specifies CASSLGANPEAFF.

CDR3 region: CASSLRSAPLEFF. The CDR3 DNA sequence: TGTGCCAGCAGCTTACGTTCAGCGCCACTGGAGTTCTTC. The V call is TRBV7-9, the J call TRBJ2-1; D gene ambiguous. The germline V and J ends were trimmed by 2 bases and 14 bases, with 16 bases remaining between them. Germline CDR1 reads SEHNR; CDR2 reads FQNEAQ (reference sequence). CDR3 length: 13 amino acids.

V is TRBV27 and J is TRBJ2-1; D gene uncertain. The CDR3 is 13 amino acids. Germline V gives CDR1 MNHEY, CDR2 SMNVEV (reference sequence). Trimming pared 3 bases from V and 0 bases from J, leaving 3 bases between. The CDR3 bases are TGTGCCAGCAGTTTGAGCTCCTACAATGAGCAGTTCTTC. It yields the protein CASSLSSYNEQFF.

The V and J genes are TRBV5-1 and TRBJ1-4; TRBD1 agrees at 7 bases. V was pared by 1 base and J by 5 bases, with 5 bases of the junction left unmatched. Germline assignment: CDR1 SGHRS and CDR2 YFSETQ. The CDR3 is 15 residues long. CDR3 nucleotide sequence: TGCGCCAGCAGCTTGACGGGACAGCCGAATGAAAAACTGTTTTTT. Protein: CASSLTGQPNEKLFF.

This chain links TRBV5-1 with TRBJ2-7; 10 bases map to TRBD2. Germline values: CDR1 SGHRS, CDR2 YFSETQ. The CDR3 sequence is 16 residues long. V lost 4 bases to trimming and J lost 2 bases; unmatched junction nucleotides: 9. CDR3 DNA sequence: TGCGCCAGCAGCGAGGGAGGGACTAGCGTACCCTACGAGCAGTACTTC. This encodes CASSEGGTSVPYEQYF.

This clone was recorded a few times. This chain joins TRBV7-2 and TRBJ1-4; 8 positions match TRBD1. This CDR3 has 15 amino acids. The J segment lost 1 base and the V segment lost 3 bases, leaving 1 base of the junction unmatched. Germline V CDR1 and CDR2: SGHTA, FQGNSA. The CDR3 is CASSLTGVTNEKLFF. CDR3 bases: TGTGCCAGCAGCTTGACAGGGGTAACTAATGAAAAACTGTTTTTT.

This clone was detected many times. The chain carries TRBV9 and TRBJ1-6, with a weak D call TRBD1 (5 bases). In germline, CDR1 is SGDLS, CDR2 YYNGEE. CDR3 length equals 17 residues. V lost 3 bases and J 4 bases, leaving 17 bases between the germline ends. The CDR3 spells CASSEGNKPVYNSPLHF. The CDR3, as DNA: TGTGCCAGCAGCGAGGGGAATAAACCTGTGTATAATTCACCCCTCCACTTT.

The chain has TRBV27 and TRBJ1-1, with TRBD1 as a possible D gene (6 bases). The CDR3 is 14 residues long. Germline V gene data show CDR1 as MNHEY and CDR2 as SMNVEV (reference sequence). V was pared by 8 bases and J by 5 bases, with 18 bases between. In nucleotides, the CDR3 is TGTGCCAGCCCCTTGGGGGAGGGGGGGACTGAAGCTTTCTTT. Its translation is CASPLGEGGTEAFF.

This sequence joins TRBV4-2 and TRBJ2-7, with 11 bases aligning to TRBD1. This CDR3 comprises 15 residues. Germline V gene data show CDR1 as LGHNA and CDR2 as YNFKEQ. Trimming took 3 bases from V and 3 from J; bases not matched to a gene: 4. CDR3 in DNA: TGTGCCAGCAGCCAGAGGACAGGGGGCTTCTACGAGCAGTACTTC. Its protein is CASSQRTGGFYEQYF.